The 20 T cell receptor beta chains below were found in one sample sequenced in a study of shared clonotypes between healthy human individuals. Measured with immunoSEQ multiplex PCR; TCRdb has only the in-frame clones, and not every one. The data contain approximately 710,000 clones, less than 95% of them singletons. What was sequenced was memory CD8+ T cells from PBMCs. The sample's subset: CD45RO+ cells pooled with CCR7-negative TemRA cells. Receptors originate from a man aged 18 to 29 in good health. Some clones in this sample may be carry-over from other donors' samples.

The chain combines TRBV19 with TRBJ2-7; 9 nucleotides line up with TRBD1. The CDR3 has 16 residues. V shed 3 bases and J 3 bases; nucleotides not matched to a gene: 9. CDR1 and CDR2 (germline): LNHDA, SQIVND (reference sequence). CDR3 amino acids: CASSIPNRGPDYEQYF. CDR3 sequence (DNA): TGTGCCAGTAGTATCCCAAACAGGGGGCCCGACTACGAGCAGTACTTC. Using reference TRBV19 and TRBJ2-7 for the parts outside the CDR3, the full variable domain is DGGITQSPKYLFRKEGQNVTLSCEQNLNHDAMYWYRQDPGQGLRLIYYSQIVNDFQKGDIAEGYSVSREKKESFPLTVTSAQKNPTAFYLCASSIPNRGPDYEQYFGPGTRLTVT.

V and J are TRBV2 and TRBJ2-7, with unresolved D. This CDR3 comprises 15 residues. The germline CDR1 and CDR2 sequences are SNHLY and FYNNEI. V was trimmed by 0 bases and J by 3 bases, leaving 12 bases between them. Written as DNA, the CDR3 is TGTGCCAGCAGTGAAGCGCTTTCGGAATTCTACGAGCAGTACTTC. As protein: CASSEALSEFYEQYF.

The rearrangement links TRBV19 to TRBJ2-1; D ambiguous. The V end was cut by 3 bases, the J end by 9 bases, with 18 bases between. The CDR3 loop spans 15 amino acids. Germline-derived CDR1 and CDR2 are LNHDA and SQIVND (reference sequence). CDR3: CASSIRSATLGEQFF. DNA for the CDR3: TGTGCCAGTAGTATTCGGTCGGCCACCCTAGGTGAGCAGTTCTTC.

This clone was counted many times. The chain links TRBV27 to TRBJ2-1; D is uncertain. The ends were cut back, 5 bases at V and 3 bases at J, with 14 bases in the middle. CDR1 is MNHEY and CDR2 is SMNVEV in the germline V gene (reference sequence). This CDR3 spans 15 amino acids. The CDR3 is CASSPSAANYNEQFF. The CDR3 region has the DNA TGTGCCAGCAGTCCCAGCGCGGCTAACTACAATGAGCAGTTCTTC.

The chain combines TRBV9 with TRBJ2-1, with TRBD2 matching over 7 bases. The CDR3 loop spans 13 amino acids. Germline trimming cut 2 bases from V and 14 bases from J; bases unmatched to any gene: 10. Germline-derived CDR1 and CDR2 are SGDLS and YYNGEE. The CDR3 loop is CASSVGGDLPEFF. The CDR3 bases are TGTGCCAGCAGCGTTGGGGGGGACCTCCCGGAGTTCTTC.

This chain connects TRBV7-9 to TRBJ2-3, with 12 bases fitting TRBD2. Germline V gene sequence: CDR1 SEHNR, CDR2 FQNEAQ (reference sequence). Trimming at V came to 5 bases and at J to 4 bases, leaving 4 bases not matched to a gene. CDR3 size: 15 residues. The CDR3 loop is CASSPRLAGADTQYF. Here the CDR3 DNA reads TGTGCCAGCAGCCCGAGACTAGCGGGGGCAGATACGCAGTATTTT.

The gene calls are TRBV19 and TRBJ2-5, with TRBD1 matching 8 bases. CDR1 and CDR2 (germline): LNHDA, SQIVND (reference sequence). This CDR3 is 17 amino acids long. V shed 5 bases and J 2 bases; nucleotides not matched to a gene: 13. CDR3: CASSARTGNPPQETQYF. CDR3 nucleotides: TGTGCCAGTAGTGCCCGGACAGGGAACCCCCCACAAGAGACCCAGTACTTC.

The chain carries TRBV7-9 and TRBJ2-7, with D possibly being TRBD1 or TRBD2 (5 bases each). Trimming took off 3 bases at V and 5 bases at J, with 8 bases between the two ends. In germline, CDR1 is SEHNR, CDR2 FQNEAQ (reference sequence). The CDR3 length is 12 residues. CDR3 nucleotides: TGTGCCAGCAGCTTTCCGGGACACGAGCAGTACTTC. Translation gives CASSFPGHEQYF.

The chain joins TRBV7-8 to TRBJ2-1, with D possibly being TRBD2 (6 bases). This CDR3 region has 16 residues. V shed 3 bases and J shed 3 bases, with 15 bases lying between them. The V gene's germline CDR1 is SGHVS and CDR2 FQNEAQ. CDR3: CASSFRREQIYNEQFF. DNA of the CDR3: TGTGCCAGCAGCTTTAGGAGGGAACAAATCTACAATGAGCAGTTCTTC.

This rearrangement joins TRBV7-9 to TRBJ1-2; D remains unclear. Between the trimmed V and J ends, which lost 1 base and 0 bases, there was a span of 9 bases. The CDR3 runs to 15 residues. Germline CDR1 reads SEHNR; CDR2 reads FQNEAQ (reference sequence). The CDR3 nucleotides are TGTGCCAGCAGCTTAGTCGGCGGACCTAACTATGGCTACACCTTC. It encodes CASSLVGGPNYGYTF.

J is TRBJ2-7 and V is TRBV27; D is perhaps TRBD1 (6 bases). This CDR3 is 15 amino acids long. Germline loops: CDR1 MNHEY, CDR2 SMNVEV (reference sequence). V was trimmed by 1 base and J by 3 bases, leaving 13 bases between them. CDR3 region: CASSLYRGQHYEQYF. The CDR3 DNA reads as TGTGCCAGCAGTTTATACCGCGGACAGCACTACGAGCAGTACTTC.

The J gene is TRBJ2-1, the V gene TRBV7-6, with D tentatively TRBD2 (6 bases). This CDR3 contains 15 residues. V lost 4 bases, J lost 2 bases, and 12 bases lay in between. Germline-derived CDR1 and CDR2 are SGHVS and FNYEAQ. The CDR3 loop reads CASSSGTHAYNEQFF. DNA of the CDR3: TGTGCCAGCAGCTCCGGGACTCATGCCTACAATGAGCAGTTCTTC.

V usage is TRBV9 and J usage is TRBJ2-7; 9 positions agree with TRBD2. Germline assignment: CDR1 SGDLS and CDR2 YYNGEE. The CDR3 is made up of 17 amino acids. After removal of 2 bases from V and 3 bases from J, the junction contained 12 bases not matched to a gene. CDR3 DNA: TGTGCCAGCAGCGTCGAAGATAGCGGGGGCCTCGACTACGAGCAGTACTTC. This translates into CASSVEDSGGLDYEQYF.

The rearrangement links TRBV7-9 to TRBJ2-3; D is unresolved. The CDR3 has 13 residues. Trimming pared 1 base from V and 3 bases from J, leaving 5 bases between. Per the germline V gene, CDR1 is SEHNR and CDR2 is FQNEAQ (reference sequence). CDR3 residues: CASSLVRTDTQYF. CDR3 in DNA: TGTGCCAGCAGCTTAGTGAGGACAGATACGCAGTATTTT.

There are a few counts of this clone. Other DNA variants within this sample encode the same CDR3. The chain is built from TRBV5-1 and TRBJ2-1; TRBD1 aligns across 7 bases. CDR3 size: 15 residues. Trimming at V came to 5 bases and at J to 7 bases, leaving 12 bases not matched to a gene. Germline V gene data show CDR1 as SGHRS and CDR2 as YFSETQ. The CDR3 DNA reads as TGCGCCAGCAGGTCCGGACAGGCCTTAAGGAATGAGCAGTTCTTC. Its translation is CASRSGQALRNEQFF.

CDR3: CASSASGTLNGYTF. For the CDR3, the DNA is TGTGCCAGCAGCGCATCCGGGACATTGAATGGCTACACCTTC. The chain employs TRBV9 and TRBJ1-2; possibly TRBD1 for D (6 bases). The length of the CDR3 is 14 residues. V shed 3 bases and J shed 6 bases, with 15 bases lying between them. The germline V gene encodes CDR1 SGDLS and CDR2 YYNGEE.

This CDR3 is CASSDGWVSYEQYF. The CDR3 DNA sequence: TGCGCCAGCAGTGACGGTTGGGTCTCCTACGAGCAGTACTTC. The chain carries TRBV10-1 and TRBJ2-7; D gene uncertain. The length of the CDR3 is 14 residues. Germline V gives CDR1 WNHNN, CDR2 SYGVQD (reference sequence). The V end was cut by 3 bases, the J end by 0 bases, with 9 bases between.

The chain recombines TRBV5-6 with TRBJ1-2; D is uncertain. CDR1 and CDR2 (germline): SGHDT, YYEEEE. The CDR3 contains 13 residues. V lost 4 bases and J lost 8, with 15 bases in between. CDR3 nucleotide sequence: TGTGCCAGCAGCAGAGGTACTTTGGTGGGCTACACCTTC. As protein: CASSRGTLVGYTF.

The chain carries TRBV15 and TRBJ2-2, with D unresolved. CDR1 and CDR2 from the germline V gene are LNHNV and YYDKDF (reference sequence). The CDR3 length is 12 residues. With 5 bases removed from V and 4 bases from J, the gap between germline ends came to 5 bases. DNA for the CDR3: TGTGCCACCAGCCCGGCCACCGGGGAGCTGTTTTTT. Translating gives CATSPATGELFF.

The chain recombines TRBV7-8 with TRBJ2-7, with 8 bases identical to TRBD1. J gave up 5 bases and V 0 bases, and 3 bases lay outside the gene matches. The CDR3 runs to 14 residues. Germline CDR1 is SGHVS and CDR2 is FQNEAQ. This CDR3 is CASSLADRVHEQYF. The CDR3 region has the DNA TGTGCCAGCAGCTTAGCGGACAGGGTCCACGAGCAGTACTTC.